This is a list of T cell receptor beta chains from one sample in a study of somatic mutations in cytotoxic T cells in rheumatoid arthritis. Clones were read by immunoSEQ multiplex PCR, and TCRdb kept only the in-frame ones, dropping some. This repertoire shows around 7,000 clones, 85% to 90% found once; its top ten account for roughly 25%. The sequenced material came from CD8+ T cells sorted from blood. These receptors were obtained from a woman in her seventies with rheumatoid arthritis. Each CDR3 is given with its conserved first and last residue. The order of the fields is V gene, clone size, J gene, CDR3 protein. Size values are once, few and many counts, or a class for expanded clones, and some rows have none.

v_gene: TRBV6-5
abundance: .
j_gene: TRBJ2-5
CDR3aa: CASSPDRGLQETQYF

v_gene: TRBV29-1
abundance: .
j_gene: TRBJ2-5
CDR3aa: CSVEDTPGGGAQGTQYF

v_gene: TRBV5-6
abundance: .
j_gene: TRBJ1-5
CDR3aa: CASSSGQGSNQPQHF

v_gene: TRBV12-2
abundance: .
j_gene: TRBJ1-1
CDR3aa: CASRPPRVNTEAFF

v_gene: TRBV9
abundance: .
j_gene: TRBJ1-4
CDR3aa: CASSATGGVEKLFF

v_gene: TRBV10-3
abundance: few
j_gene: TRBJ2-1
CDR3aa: CAISGGLAGFSRSYNEQFF

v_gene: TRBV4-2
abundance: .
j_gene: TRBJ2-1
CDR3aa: CASSLSSGGNEQFF

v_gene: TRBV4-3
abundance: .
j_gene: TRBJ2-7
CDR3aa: CASSQGTSASSYEQYF

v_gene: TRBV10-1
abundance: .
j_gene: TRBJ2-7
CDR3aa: CASSEWRGGGEQYF

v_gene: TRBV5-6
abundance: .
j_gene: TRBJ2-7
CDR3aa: CASSLWGDRAYEQYF

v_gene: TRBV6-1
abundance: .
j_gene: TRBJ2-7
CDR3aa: CASRGTGYEQYF

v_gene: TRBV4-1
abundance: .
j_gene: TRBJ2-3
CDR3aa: CASSQLPGLAGGKTDTQYF

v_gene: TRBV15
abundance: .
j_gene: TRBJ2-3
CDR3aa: CATSRGAGDTQYF